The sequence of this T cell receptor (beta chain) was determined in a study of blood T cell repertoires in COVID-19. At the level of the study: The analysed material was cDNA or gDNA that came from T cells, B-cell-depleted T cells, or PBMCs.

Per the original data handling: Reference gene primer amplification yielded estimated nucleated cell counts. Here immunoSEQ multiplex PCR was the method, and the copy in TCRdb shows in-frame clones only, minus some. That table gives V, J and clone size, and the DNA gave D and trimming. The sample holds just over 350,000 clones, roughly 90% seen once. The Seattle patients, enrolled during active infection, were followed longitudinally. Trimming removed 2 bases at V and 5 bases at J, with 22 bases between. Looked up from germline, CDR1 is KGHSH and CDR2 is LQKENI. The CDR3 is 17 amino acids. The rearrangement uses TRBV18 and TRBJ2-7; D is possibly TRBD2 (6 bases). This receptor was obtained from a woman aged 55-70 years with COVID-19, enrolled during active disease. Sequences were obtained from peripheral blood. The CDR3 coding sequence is TGTGCCAGCTCACCAAGGGTTCCGCGGGGTGGGTCCGACGAGCAGTACTTC. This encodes CASSPRVPRGGSDEQYF. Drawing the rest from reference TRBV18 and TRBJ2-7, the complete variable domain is NAGVMQNPRHLVRRRGQEARLRCSPMKGHSHVYWYRQLPEEGLKFMVYLQKENIIDESGMPKERFSAEFPKEGPSILRIQQVVRGDSAAYFCASSPRVPRGGSDEQYFGPGTRLTVT.